A single sample is the source of the 13 T cell receptor beta chains below, sequenced in a study of graft-versus-host responses after intestinal transplantation. For these TCRs, the target antigens are not known. TCRdb's copy holds only in-frame clones and misses some; the assay was immunoSEQ multiplex PCR. The sample lists over 45,000 clones, 90% to 95% occurring once. The input for sequencing was unstimulated CD4+ T cells sorted from spleen or lymph node cells, taken before transplant. These TCRs come from a human donor who was the organ donor for an intestinal transplant.

The genes are TRBV9 and TRBJ1-5, with D perhaps TRBD1 (6 bases). The CDR3 consists of 13 residues. V gave up 2 bases and J gave up 5 bases, with 8 bases separating them. CDR1 is SGDLS, CDR2 YYNGEE, per germline. The CDR3 reads CASSVSGDQPQHF. CDR3 sequence (DNA): TGTGCCAGCAGCGTTTCAGGGGATCAGCCCCAGCATTTT.

The V call is TRBV6-5, the J call TRBJ1-2; 8 positions agree with TRBD1. V gave up 6 bases and J gave up 8 bases; unmatched junction bases: 8. The CDR3 is 13 amino acids. Per germline, CDR1 MNHEY and CDR2 SVGAGI. The CDR3 DNA reads as TGTGCCAGCAGCCTAGGACAGGGAGAGGGCTACACCTTC. Translating it yields CASSLGQGEGYTF.

The chain links TRBV9 to TRBJ2-3, with 8 bases aligning to TRBD2. The CDR3 is 16 amino acids. Germline CDR1 and CDR2: SGDLS and YYNGEE. V trimming: 0 bases; J trimming: 0 bases; junction bases outside the gene matches: 3. The CDR3 is CASSVGRGASTDTQYF. CDR3 sequence (DNA): TGTGCCAGCAGCGTAGGGCGGGGGGCCAGCACAGATACGCAGTATTTT. Full variable domain (rest looked up from reference TRBV9 and TRBJ2-3): DSGVTQTPKHLITATGQRVTLRCSPRSGDLSVYWYQQSLDQGLQFLIQYYNGEERAKGNILERFSAQQFPDLHSELNLSSLELGDSALYFCASSVGRGASTDTQYFGPGTRLTVL.

The rearrangement links TRBV5-4 to TRBJ1-2; 7 bases align to TRBD1. Trimming at V came to 4 bases and at J to 8 bases, leaving 8 bases not matched to a gene. Looked up from germline, CDR1 is SGHNT and CDR2 is YYREEE (reference sequence). The CDR3 length is 13 residues. The CDR3, as DNA: TGTGCCAGCAGCGCGACAGGGATAGCGGGCTACACCTTC. It codes for CASSATGIAGYTF.

The rearrangement links TRBV4-1 to TRBJ1-5, with TRBD1 as a possible D gene (6 bases). This CDR3 has 16 residues. Germline CDR1 MGHRA, CDR2 YSYEKL. With 4 bases removed from V and 0 bases from J, the gap between germline ends came to 13 bases. The CDR3 DNA is TGCGCCAGCAGCCCGAATGGACAGTATAGCAATCAGCCCCAGCATTTT. Its protein product is CASSPNGQYSNQPQHF.

The chain carries TRBV5-6 and TRBJ2-7, with unresolved D. This CDR3 comprises 12 residues. Trimming left V 0 bases short and J 4 bases short, with 5 bases between. CDR1 SGHDT and CDR2 YYEEEE come from the germline V gene. CDR3 region: CASSLVGYEQYF. The CDR3 DNA reads TGTGCCAGCAGCTTGGTAGGATACGAGCAGTACTTC.

The V gene is TRBV2, the J gene TRBJ1-1; TRBD1 aligns across 7 bases. From germline, CDR1 is SNHLY and CDR2 FYNNEI. J gave up 5 bases and V 10 bases, and 13 bases lay outside the gene matches. The CDR3 extends over 14 amino acids. The CDR3 loop reads CANPSTGRGTEAFF. CDR3 bases: TGTGCCAACCCTTCGACAGGGAGGGGAACTGAAGCTTTCTTT.

The chain couples TRBV7-2 to TRBJ1-3; 10 bases are a match to TRBD1. This CDR3 has 16 amino acids. In germline, CDR1 is SGHTA, CDR2 FQGNSA. With 4 bases clipped from V and 4 bases from J, the junction kept 7 bases outside the gene matches. The CDR3 reads CASSSHGTGAGNTIYF. The CDR3 nucleotides are TGTGCCAGCAGCTCCCACGGGACAGGGGCCGGAAACACCATATATTTT. Drawing the rest from reference TRBV7-2 and TRBJ1-3, the complete variable domain is GAGVSQSPSNKVTEKGKDVELRCDPISGHTALYWYRQSLGQGLEFLIYFQGNSAPDKSGLPSDRFSAERTGGSVSTLTIQRTQQEDSAVYLCASSSHGTGAGNTIYFGEGSWLTVV.

This chain connects TRBV14 to TRBJ2-3, with 10 bases matching TRBD2. Germline V CDR1 and CDR2: SGHDN, FVKESK. Trimming cost V 4 bases and J 2 bases; bases outside gene matches: 9. This CDR3 comprises 17 residues. CDR3 region: CASSLPLAGGSTDTQYF. DNA for the CDR3: TGTGCCAGCAGCCTCCCCTTAGCGGGGGGCTCCACAGATACGCAGTATTTT. The full variable domain, in which reference TRBV14 and TRBJ2-3 provide the parts outside the CDR3, is EAGVTQFPSHSVIEKGQTVTLRCDPISGHDNLYWYRRVMGKEIKFLLHFVKESKQDESGMPNNRFLAERTGGTYSTLKVQPAELEDSGVYFCASSLPLAGGSTDTQYFGPGTRLTVL.

The rearrangement uses TRBV10-3 and TRBJ2-1; 11 bases fit TRBD2. The CDR3 length is 14 residues. Germline lookup yields CDR1 ENHRY and CDR2 SYGVKD. The V gene end was trimmed by 3 bases and the J gene end by 9 bases; junction bases not matched to a gene: 4. The DNA for the CDR3 is TGTGCCATCAGTGATAATAGCGGGGGGGGTGAGCAGTTCTTC. Its protein is CAISDNSGGGEQFF.

The rearrangement joins TRBV6-6 to TRBJ1-1; a weak D match, TRBD1 (5 bases). CDR3 size: 15 residues. V was trimmed by 2 bases and J by 2 bases, leaving 12 bases between them. Germline CDR1 is MNHNY and CDR2 is SVGAGI (reference sequence). CDR3 amino acids: CASSYTRQGNTEAFF. For the CDR3, the DNA is TGTGCCAGCAGTTACACCCGGCAGGGTAACACTGAAGCTTTCTTT.

The chain recombines TRBV18 with TRBJ2-3, with 8 bases that match TRBD1. V was clipped by 0 bases and J by 2 bases; unmatched bases: 1. The germline V gene has CDR1 KGHSH and CDR2 LQKENI. The CDR3 runs to 15 residues. For the CDR3, the DNA is TGTGCCAGCTCACCACCGGGACAGGACACAGATACGCAGTATTTT. Encoded protein: CASSPPGQDTDTQYF.

The chain joins TRBV21-1 to TRBJ1-2. TRBV21-1 is noted as a pseudogene. The CDR3 sequence is 12 residues long. CDR3 region: CARGVVDYGYTF. The DNA for the CDR3 is TGTGCCCGGGGTGTGGTCGACTATGGCTACACCTTC.